This T cell receptor beta chain is from a study of shared clonotypes between healthy human individuals. Whole-study context: The donor group consisted of a couple of women and a few men, aged 18 to 49.

CD45RO negativity and positive selection for CCR7 defined naive CD8 cells, a population that excluded terminally differentiated effector memory CD45RA+ cells. Data came from immunoSEQ multiplex PCR; TCRdb stores just in-frame clones and leaves some out. This sample yields around 560,000 clones, of which around 96% are seen a single time; 0.11% belongs to the top ten. V lost 5 bases, J lost 5 bases, and 14 bases stayed unmatched. The CDR3 runs 17 residues. Germline-derived CDR1 and CDR2 are SEHNR and FQNEAQ (reference sequence). This chain connects TRBV7-9 to TRBJ2-3, with 9 bases fitting TRBD2. This receptor was obtained from a woman aged 30 to 39 in good health. The sequenced sample was naive CD8+ T cells sorted from blood. CDR3 DNA: TGTGCCAGCAGCCGGGCGGCGGGAGGGCCTATTGGAGATACGCAGTATTTT. The encoded protein is CASSRAAGGPIGDTQYF. Full variable domain (remainder filled in from reference TRBV7-9 and TRBJ2-3): DTGVSQNPRHKITKRGQNVTFRCDPISEHNRLYWYRQTLGQGPEFLTYFQNEAQLEKSRLLSDRFSAERPKGSFSTLEIQRTEQGDSAMYLCASSRAAGGPIGDTQYFGPGTRLTVL.